This TCR beta chain was recovered during a study of control samples from healthy donors and cancer patients (dated by TCRdb to the early 2020s). The germline V end is reduced by 6 bases and the J end by 3 bases; junction bases left unmatched: 9. Sequences MDHEN (CDR1) and SYDVKM (CDR2) are obtained from the germline V gene. Counted from cysteine to phenylalanine, this CDR3 has 15 amino acids. Only the CDR3 part of the read is kept: 45 bases, read in frame from the first base. The library was generated by the immunoSEQ multiplex PCR assay. TCRdb stores this immuneACCESS table with in-frame sequences only. Part of the clones is absent; in the studies checked, under half of the shortfall reflects unresolved V genes, and no reason is known for the rest. Recorded for this sample are approximately 140,000 clones; roughly nine tenths of them occurred a single time. In total, the top ten clones hold around 8.2% of the sample.

Of note for this clone: The antigen it recognizes is unknown. Base qualities were left out, and no much larger clone turns up one base away.

This receptor was identified in a woman aged 30 to 39 in good health. Sequenced sample: blood. The sequence joins TRBV28 to TRBJ1-1; TRBD1 matches 8 bases in the middle. Here the CDR3 is given as CASSSPGGAHTEAFF. The nucleotide sequence is given as TGTGCCAGCAGCTCACCAGGGGGCGCGCACACTGAAGCTTTCTTT. Joined to the reference TRBV28 and TRBJ1-1 proteins, this CDR3 gives the full variable domain: DVKVTQSSRYLVKRTGEKVFLECVQDMDHENMFWYRQDPGLGLRLIYFSYDVKMKEKGDIPEGYSVSREKKERFSLILESASTNQTSMYLCASSSPGGAHTEAFFGQGTRLTVV.